The 2 T cell receptor beta chains listed next were all sequenced from one sample in a study of blood T cell repertoires in COVID-19. TCRdb's copy holds only in-frame clones and misses some; the assay was immunoSEQ multiplex PCR. The table includes over 80,000 clones, roughly 86% detected once. Sequenced: peripheral blood. The receptor set was obtained from a man between 50 and 59 years old with acute or convalescent COVID-19.

V gene TRBV24-1 combines with J gene TRBJ2-3; 14 nucleotides match TRBD2. Germline CDR1 is KGHDR and CDR2 is SFDVKD. Unmatched junction bases numbered 3, after V lost 4 bases and J lost 4 bases. CDR3 size: 16 residues. CDR3 in DNA: TGTGCCACCAGTGACTGGGGACTAGCGGGAGCAGATACGCAGTATTTT. Protein: CATSDWGLAGADTQYF.

J is TRBJ1-5 and V is TRBV11-2; the D gene is possibly TRBD1 (6 bases). Between the trimmed V and J ends, which lost 6 bases and 10 bases, there was a span of 19 bases. There are 14 residues in the CDR3. Germline assignment: CDR1 SGHAT and CDR2 FQNNGV. The CDR3 nucleotides are TGTGCCAGCAGTCAAGGGGGGGGAATCCAACCCCAGCATTTT. The encoded protein is CASSQGGGIQPQHF.